These 19 T cell receptor beta chains came from one sample sequenced in a study of shared clonotypes between healthy human individuals. TCRdb's table, derived via immunoSEQ multiplex PCR, lists solely in-frame clones and lacks some. This table holds more than 2 million clones, 90% to 97% found once. The sequenced material came from naive CD4+ T cells sorted from blood. Subset defined: CD45RA+ positively selected. The receptors come from a man younger than 35 in good health.

This chain uses TRBV7-9 with TRBJ2-1; D might be TRBD2 (6 bases). The germline V and J ends were trimmed by 4 bases and 0 bases, with 10 bases remaining between them. Germline V lookup: CDR1 SEHNR, CDR2 FQNEAQ (reference sequence). The CDR3 totals 15 residues. Here the CDR3 reads CASSSDGGSYNEQFF. CDR3 coding DNA: TGTGCCAGCAGCTCGGACGGGGGCTCCTACAATGAGCAGTTCTTC.

V is TRBV5-1 and J is TRBJ2-7; 9 nucleotides agree with TRBD1. Germline V gene data show CDR1 as SGHRS and CDR2 as YFSETQ. Trimming took 5 bases from V and 3 from J; bases not matched to a gene: 6. CDR3 length equals 14 residues. CDR3 in DNA: TGCGCCAGCAGTAGGCGGACAGGGGACTACGAGCAGTACTTC. Amino acid sequence: CASSRRTGDYEQYF.

The CDR3: CASTMGPTSVYGYTF. The CDR3 bases are TGTGCCAGCACCATGGGACCCACTTCGGTCTATGGCTACACCTTC. The chain uses TRBV6-1 and TRBJ1-2; D might be TRBD1 (5 bases). Trimming cost V 7 bases and J 4 bases, with 19 bases left between them. CDR3 size: 15 residues. CDR1 and CDR2 (germline): MNHNS, SASEGT.

Remarks on this clone: The sample contains more than one DNA sequence encoding this CDR3. The chain is built from TRBV6-5 and TRBJ2-1; 8 bases align to TRBD2. Germline V gives CDR1 MNHEY, CDR2 SVGAGI. V trimming: 2 bases; J trimming: 2 bases; junction bases outside the gene matches: 2. This CDR3 is 15 amino acids long. The CDR3 here is CASSYGGGPYNEQFF. In DNA, the CDR3 is TGTGCCAGCAGTTACGGCGGGGGGCCCTACAATGAGCAGTTCTTC.

The chain has TRBV5-4 and TRBJ1-6; D unclear. Trimming took off 0 bases at V and 7 bases at J, with 17 bases between the two ends. The CDR3 length is 17 residues. Germline assignment: CDR1 SGHNT and CDR2 YYREEE (reference sequence). This CDR3 is CASSLAGRRGRNSPLHF. The CDR3 DNA is TGTGCCAGCAGCTTGGCCGGCAGGCGGGGAAGGAATTCACCCCTCCACTTT.

The chain couples TRBV28 to TRBJ1-2, with TRBD1 identical over 8 bases. Germline trimming cut 3 bases from V and 7 bases from J; bases unmatched to any gene: 4. CDR1 and CDR2 from the germline V gene are MDHEN and SYDVKM. The CDR3 loop spans 13 amino acids. Here the CDR3 reads CASSLLQGAGYTF. DNA of the CDR3: TGTGCCAGCAGTTTGTTGCAGGGGGCTGGCTACACCTTC.

Concerning this clone itself: The sample carries other DNA sequences with the same CDR3. The rearrangement joins TRBV2 to TRBJ2-7, with 8 nucleotides matching TRBD1. Per germline, CDR1 SNHLY and CDR2 FYNNEI. V lost 4 bases and J lost 2; bases outside the gene matches: 4. The CDR3 is 14 amino acids. The CDR3, as DNA: TGTGCCAGCAGTGTAGAACAGGGGGCCTACGAGCAGTACTTC. Its protein product is CASSVEQGAYEQYF.

The chain joins TRBV19 to TRBJ1-5; TRBD1 matches 7 bases. J was trimmed by 4 bases and V by 4 bases; bases with no gene match: 13. Germline CDR1 reads LNHDA; CDR2 reads SQIVND (reference sequence). The CDR3 length is 17 residues. The CDR3 reads CASSTTPTGQSNQPQHF. CDR3 sequence (DNA): TGTGCCAGTAGTACAACGCCAACGGGACAGTCTAATCAGCCCCAGCATTTT.

V usage is TRBV2 and J usage is TRBJ1-2; D remains unclear. Trimming cost V 9 bases and J 0 bases, with 8 bases left between them. The V gene's germline CDR1 is SNHLY and CDR2 FYNNEI. The CDR3 totals 12 residues. CDR3 nucleotide sequence: TGTGCCAGGGGCCGGGCTAACTATGGCTACACCTTC. This gives the protein CARGRANYGYTF.

The chain employs TRBV6-8 and TRBJ1-5; D possibly corresponds to TRBD1 (6 bases). Between the trimmed V and J ends, which lost 6 bases and 1 base, there was a span of 22 bases. This CDR3 is built from 18 residues. Germline V lookup: CDR1 MNHGY, CDR2 SAAAGT. This CDR3 reads CASSGGKSETGSNQPQHF. The CDR3, as DNA: TGTGCCAGCAGCGGGGGAAAGTCGGAGACAGGAAGCAATCAGCCCCAGCATTTT.

The V call is TRBV7-2, the J call TRBJ2-4, with D tentatively TRBD1 or TRBD2 (5 bases each). The V gene lost 5 bases and the J gene lost 0 bases, with 20 bases spanning the gap. The CDR3 covers 18 residues. The V gene's germline CDR1 is SGHTA and CDR2 FQGNSA. The CDR3 DNA reads as TGTGCCAGCAGCGTTTCGACAGTGGTCGGGATAGCCAAAAACATTCAGTACTTC. Residues: CASSVSTVVGIAKNIQYF.

This clone was observed a single time. The chain joins TRBV18 to TRBJ2-7; D gene uncertain. The V gene's germline CDR1 is KGHSH and CDR2 LQKENI. The CDR3 has 14 amino acids. The V and J ends lost 3 bases and 4 bases respectively, with 13 bases between them. CDR3: CASSPYESNYEQYF. The CDR3 bases are TGTGCCAGCTCACCCTACGAGTCGAATTACGAGCAGTACTTC.

This chain joins TRBV4-1 and TRBJ2-5, with TRBD2 as a possible D gene (5 bases). CDR1 and CDR2 (germline): MGHRA, YSYEKL. The CDR3 contains 16 residues. Trimming pared 4 bases from V and 0 bases from J, leaving 15 bases between. DNA of the CDR3: TGCGCCAGCAGCCCTTCAGAGCGGAGATACCAAGAGACCCAGTACTTC. This sequence encodes CASSPSERRYQETQYF.

The V call is TRBV7-8, the J call TRBJ1-1; D perhaps matches TRBD1 (5 bases). This CDR3 has 16 amino acids. Germline CDR1 and CDR2: SGHVS and FQNEAQ. Trimming took 2 bases from V and 5 from J, leaving 18 bases between them. The CDR3 here is CASSLRHTGTGTEAFF. The CDR3 nucleotides are TGTGCCAGCAGCTTAAGACACACAGGTACGGGGACTGAAGCTTTCTTT.

This sequence joins TRBV5-1 and TRBJ2-1; D is possibly TRBD1 (6 bases). The CDR3 runs to 16 residues. The V end lost 2 bases, the J end lost 4 bases, and 16 bases lay between the germline ends. CDR1 is SGHRS and CDR2 is YFSETQ in the germline V gene. CDR3 sequence: CASSFAPGQAYNEQFF. As DNA, the CDR3 is TGCGCCAGCAGCTTTGCTCCGGGACAAGCTTACAATGAGCAGTTCTTC.

In its sample, this clone was seen once. The J gene is TRBJ1-2, the V gene TRBV19, with D possibly matching TRBD1 (6 bases). The CDR3 covers 14 residues. The V and J ends lost 1 base and 11 bases respectively, with 17 bases between them. Germline loops: CDR1 LNHDA, CDR2 SQIVND (reference sequence). Written as DNA, the CDR3 is TGTGCCAGTAGTATAGTGGGGACGGACAGAGGGTACACCTTC. This encodes CASSIVGTDRGYTF.

The J gene is TRBJ1-5, the V gene TRBV30; D possibly corresponds to TRBD1 (6 bases). The CDR3 is 14 amino acids. Germline lookup yields CDR1 GTSNPN and CDR2 SVGIG (reference sequence). V was cut by 2 bases and J by 7 bases, with 15 bases left in between. CDR3 nucleotides: TGTGCCTGGAGTTTTCCGGGACAAGCCCAGCCCCAGCATTTT. Its protein is CAWSFPGQAQPQHF.

The genes are TRBV5-4 and TRBJ2-7; no clear D. The CDR3 length is 14 residues. The ends were cut back, 3 bases at V and 2 bases at J, with 12 bases in the middle. Germline-derived CDR1 and CDR2 are SGHNT and YYREEE (reference sequence). The CDR3 DNA sequence: TGTGCCAGCAGCTCGACGAAAGTAACCTACGAGCAGTACTTC. Translating it yields CASSSTKVTYEQYF.

The V gene is TRBV5-4, the J gene TRBJ2-2, with TRBD2 matching over 10 bases. The CDR3 is 15 residues long. Germline V gene data show CDR1 as SGHNT and CDR2 as YYREEE (reference sequence). Trimming at V came to 4 bases and at J to 2 bases, leaving 2 bases not matched to a gene. The CDR3 reads CASSRTSGNTGELFF. In DNA, the CDR3 is TGTGCCAGCAGCCGGACTAGCGGAAACACCGGGGAGCTGTTTTTT.